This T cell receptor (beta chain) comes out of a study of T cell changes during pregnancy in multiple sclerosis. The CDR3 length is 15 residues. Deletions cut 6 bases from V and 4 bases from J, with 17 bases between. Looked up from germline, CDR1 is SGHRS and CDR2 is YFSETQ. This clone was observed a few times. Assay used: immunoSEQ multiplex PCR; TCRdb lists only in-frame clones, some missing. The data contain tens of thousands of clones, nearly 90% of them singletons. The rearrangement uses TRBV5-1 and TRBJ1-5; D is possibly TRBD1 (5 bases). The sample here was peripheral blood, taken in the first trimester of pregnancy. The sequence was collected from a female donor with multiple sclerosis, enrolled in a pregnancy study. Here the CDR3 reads CASTPSGQNNQPQHF. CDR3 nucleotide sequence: TGCGCCAGCACCCCTTCAGGACAAAATAATCAGCCCCAGCATTTT.